This is a list of T cell receptor beta chains from one sample in a study of blood T cell repertoires in COVID-19. The table came from immunoSEQ multiplex PCR; TCRdb's copy has only in-frame clones and leaves some out. Altogether over 400,000 clones are present, around 86% being singletons, with the ten largest covering more than 1.4%. Sequences were obtained from peripheral blood. These receptors were taken from a woman aged 25 to 39 with active or convalescent COVID-19. Both conserved end residues are trimmed from each CDR3.

>TRBV25-1
ASSGEKGEKGGYT
>TRBV5-1
ASSVVRDNYNEQF
>TRBV7-2
ASSFALAESYEQY
>TRBV6-5
ATGGQSYNEQF
>TRBV27
ASSLLSYTGELF
>TRBV2
ASSPDRGVGGANVLT
>TRBV10-3
ASRGQNNQPQH
>TRBV3-1/TRBV3-2
ASSQGIGGEQF
>TRBV19
ASSIGDTGGTEAF
>TRBV5-1
ASSPNPGTGRSNTEAF
>TRBV6-5
ASSYSGGKELF
>TRBV19
ASSAPGGRDTEAF
>TRBV30
AWSVTGAIGNTIY
>TRBV6-5
ASSYSAGAGNSPLH
>TRBV9
ASSVNPGLADLTDTQY
>TRBV2
ASEGDSNYGYT
>TRBV12-3/TRBV12-4
ASSYNSGNTIY
>TRBV14
ASGEYSSTDTQY
>TRBV6-6
ASSQTLRLELYETQY
>TRBV3-1/TRBV3-2
ASSTRSLAGLHNEQF
>TRBV11-3
ASSQGLARDNEQF
>TRBV7-9
ASSLGARGASSYNEQF
>TRBV6-5
ASWTSLSIEQF
>TRBV6-5
ASSSGFENTEAF
>TRBV15
ATSRDSNLRRDEQF
>TRBV11-2
ASSPPNGLWA
>TRBV5-8
ASSFTGAGELF
>TRBV28
ASTPGGNNSPLH
>TRBV5-1
ASSLDGLAGSTKETQY
>TRBV27
ASSPLTSTYEQY
>TRBV2
ATLGQGGDTEAF
>TRBV10-3
AISESRMNTEAF
>TRBV4-1
ASSQAGGLYNEQF
>TRBV7-9
ASSLGGSAQETQY
>TRBV15
ATSRDKHAFSGKAYNSPLH
>TRBV11-2
ASSFSSFGRNTEAF
>TRBV18
ASSPMGAGDGYT
>TRBV19
ASSDAGTAYEKLF
>TRBV2
ASSADRDYEQY
>TRBV30
AWNRGSYNEQF
>TRBV9
ASSAWGAAYNEQF
>TRBV5-1
ASSFLGQGYGYT
>TRBV6-6
ASSYTSGEGSTQY
>TRBV7-9
ASSPTGTGGEKQY
>TRBV13
ASSLGRWTGQNYGYT
>TRBV27
ASRAKTGNLYEQY
>TRBV12-3/TRBV12-4
ASSPGAYEQY